This TCR beta chain was sequenced in a study of blood T cell repertoires in COVID-19. Sequenced by immunoSEQ multiplex PCR; TCRdb stores in-frame clones only, minus some. The sample lists about 260,000 clones, around 84% occurring once. From germline, CDR1 is SEHNR and CDR2 FQNEAQ (reference sequence). The CDR3 spans 13 residues. Trimming cost V 6 bases and J 6 bases, with 9 bases left between them. The rearrangement links TRBV7-9 to TRBJ1-6; possible D gene TRBD1, 6 bases. This clonotype was obtained from a man between 60 and 75 years old with acute or convalescent COVID-19. The sample was peripheral blood. The CDR3 coding sequence is TGTGCCAGCAGAGGACAGACTAATTCACCCCTCCACTTT. As protein: CASRGQTNSPLHF.